This entry features one T cell receptor beta chain sequence. V gave up 0 bases and J gave up 0 bases, with 12 bases separating them. Germline-derived CDR1 and CDR2 are SGHRS and YFSETQ. This CDR3 region has 16 residues. The data belong to a study of blood T cell repertoires in COVID-19. This table comes from immunoSEQ multiplex PCR, and its TCRdb copy is limited to in-frame clones, with some not included. The sample has roughly 480,000 clones, approximately 92% seen once. V and J are TRBV5-1 and TRBJ1-1; possibly TRBD1 for D (6 bases). This TCR derives from a man in his late teens or twenties with COVID-19, enrolled during active disease. Sequenced material: peripheral blood. The CDR3 DNA sequence: TGCGCCAGCAGCTTGGCGCAGGGGCGCATGAACACTGAAGCTTTCTTT. Protein sequence: CASSLAQGRMNTEAFF.